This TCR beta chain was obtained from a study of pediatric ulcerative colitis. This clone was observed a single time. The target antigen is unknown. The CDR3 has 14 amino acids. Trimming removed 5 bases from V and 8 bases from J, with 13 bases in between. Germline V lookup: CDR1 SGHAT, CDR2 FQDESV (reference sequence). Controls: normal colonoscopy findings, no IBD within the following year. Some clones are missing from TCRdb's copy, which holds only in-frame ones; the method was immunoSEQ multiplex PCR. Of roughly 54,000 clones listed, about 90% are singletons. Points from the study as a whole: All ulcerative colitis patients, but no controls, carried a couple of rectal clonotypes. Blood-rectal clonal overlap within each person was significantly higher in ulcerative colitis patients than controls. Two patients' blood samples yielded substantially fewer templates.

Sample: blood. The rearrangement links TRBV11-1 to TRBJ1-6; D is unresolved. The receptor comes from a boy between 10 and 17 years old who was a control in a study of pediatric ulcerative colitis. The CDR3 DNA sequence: TGTGCCAGCAGCCGTGGAGGGAGCGATTCACCCCTCCACTTT. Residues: CASSRGGSDSPLHF.